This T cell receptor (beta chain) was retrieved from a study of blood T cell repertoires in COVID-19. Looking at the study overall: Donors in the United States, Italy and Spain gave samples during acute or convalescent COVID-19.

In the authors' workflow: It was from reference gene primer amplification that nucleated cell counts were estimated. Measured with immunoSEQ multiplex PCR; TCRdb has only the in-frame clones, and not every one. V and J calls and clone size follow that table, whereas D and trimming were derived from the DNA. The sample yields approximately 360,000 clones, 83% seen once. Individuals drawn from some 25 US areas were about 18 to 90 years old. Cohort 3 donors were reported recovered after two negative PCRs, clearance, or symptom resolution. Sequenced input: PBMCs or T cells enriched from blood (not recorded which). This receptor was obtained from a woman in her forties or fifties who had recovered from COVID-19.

CDR3 sequence (DNA): TGTGCCAGCAGCCCGCGGACCAAAGGGGTCAATGAGCAGTTCTTC. The encoded protein is CASSPRTKGVNEQFF. The chain joins TRBV5-6 to TRBJ2-1, with a possible D match to TRBD1 (5 bases). The CDR3 runs to 15 residues. Germline CDR1 and CDR2: SGHDT and YYEEEE. V lost 4 bases and J 6 bases, leaving 17 bases between the germline ends. The full variable domain, in which reference TRBV5-6 and TRBJ2-1 provide the parts outside the CDR3, is DAGVTQSPTHLIKTRGQQVTLRCSPKSGHDTVSWYQQALGQGPQFIFQYYEEEERQRGNFPDRFSGHQFPNYSSELNVNALLLGDSALYLCASSPRTKGVNEQFFGPGTRLTVL.